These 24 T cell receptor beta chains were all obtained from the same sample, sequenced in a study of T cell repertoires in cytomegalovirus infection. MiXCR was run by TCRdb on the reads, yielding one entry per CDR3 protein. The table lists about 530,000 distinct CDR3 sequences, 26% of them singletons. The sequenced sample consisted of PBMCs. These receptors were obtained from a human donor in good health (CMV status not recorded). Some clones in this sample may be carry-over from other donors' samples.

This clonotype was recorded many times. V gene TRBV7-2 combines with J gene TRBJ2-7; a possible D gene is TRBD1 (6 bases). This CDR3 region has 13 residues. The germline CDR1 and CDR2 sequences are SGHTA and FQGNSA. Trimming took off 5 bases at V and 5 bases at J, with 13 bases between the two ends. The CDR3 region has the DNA TGTGCCAGCAGCCGCAGGGGAAGAGACGAGCAGTACTTC. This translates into CASSRRGRDEQYF. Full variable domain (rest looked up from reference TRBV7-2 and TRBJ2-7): GAGVSQSPSNKVTEKGKDVELRCDPISGHTALYWYRQSLGQGLEFLIYFQGNSAPDKSGLPSDRFSAERTGGSVSTLTIQRTQQEDSAVYLCASSRRGRDEQYFGPGTRLTVT.

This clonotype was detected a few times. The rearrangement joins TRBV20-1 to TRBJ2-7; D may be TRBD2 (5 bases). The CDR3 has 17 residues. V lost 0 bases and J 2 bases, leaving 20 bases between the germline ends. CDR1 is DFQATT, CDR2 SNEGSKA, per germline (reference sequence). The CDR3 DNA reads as TGCAGTGCTAGAGATCGGTTAACGGTGCGGGCTCCCTACGAGCAGTACTTC. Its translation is CSARDRLTVRAPYEQYF.

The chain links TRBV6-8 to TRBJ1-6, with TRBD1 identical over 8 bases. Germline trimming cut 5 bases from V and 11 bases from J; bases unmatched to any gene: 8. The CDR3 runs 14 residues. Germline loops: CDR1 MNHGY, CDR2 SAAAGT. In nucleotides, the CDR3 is TGTGCCAGCAGTCGGACAGGGATGGATCCACCCCTCCACTTT. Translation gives CASSRTGMDPPLHF.

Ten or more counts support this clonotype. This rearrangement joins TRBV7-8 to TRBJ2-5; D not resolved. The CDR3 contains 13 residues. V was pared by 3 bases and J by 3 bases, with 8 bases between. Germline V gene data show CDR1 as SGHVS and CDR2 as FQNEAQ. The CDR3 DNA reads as TGTGCCAGCAGCTTTTCAACGGAAGAGACCCAGTACTTC. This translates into CASSFSTEETQYF.

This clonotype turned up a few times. The CDR3 region has the DNA TGTGCCAACGGGGGGGAGATGGGAGAGACCCAGTACTTC. Residues: CANGGEMGETQYF. This chain uses TRBV2 with TRBJ2-5; 8 nucleotides agree with TRBD2. With 10 bases clipped from V and 4 bases from J, the junction kept 8 bases outside the gene matches. The CDR3 totals 13 residues. Germline V lookup: CDR1 SNHLY, CDR2 FYNNEI.

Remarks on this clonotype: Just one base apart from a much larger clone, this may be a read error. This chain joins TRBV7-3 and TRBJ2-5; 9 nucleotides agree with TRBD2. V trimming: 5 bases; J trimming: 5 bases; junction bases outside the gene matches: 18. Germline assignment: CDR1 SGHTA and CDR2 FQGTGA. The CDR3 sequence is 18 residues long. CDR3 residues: CASSPASGRPFKEETQYF. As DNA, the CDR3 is TGTGCCAGCAGCCCCGCCAGCGGGAGGCCCTTTAAAGAGGAGACCCAGTACTTC.

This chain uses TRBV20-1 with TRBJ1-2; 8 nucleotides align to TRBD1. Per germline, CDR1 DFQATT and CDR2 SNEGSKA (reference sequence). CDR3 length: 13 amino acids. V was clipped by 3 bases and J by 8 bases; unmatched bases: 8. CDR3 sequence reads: CSARERTGRGYTF. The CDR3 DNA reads TGCAGTGCTAGGGAAAGGACAGGGCGAGGCTACACCTTC.

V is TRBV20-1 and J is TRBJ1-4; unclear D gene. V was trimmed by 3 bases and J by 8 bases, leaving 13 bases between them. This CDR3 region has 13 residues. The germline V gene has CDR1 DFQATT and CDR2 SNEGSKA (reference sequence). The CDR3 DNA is TGCAGTGCTAGGCCCGGCGGGAGGGAAAAACTGTTTTTT. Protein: CSARPGGREKLFF.

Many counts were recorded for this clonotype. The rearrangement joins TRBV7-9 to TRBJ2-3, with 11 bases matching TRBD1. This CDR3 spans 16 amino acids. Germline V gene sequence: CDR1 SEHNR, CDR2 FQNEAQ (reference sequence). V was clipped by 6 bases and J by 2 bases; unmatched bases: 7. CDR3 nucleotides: TGTGCCAGCAGGACCTGGGACAGGGGGGACACAGATACGCAGTATTTT. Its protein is CASRTWDRGDTDTQYF. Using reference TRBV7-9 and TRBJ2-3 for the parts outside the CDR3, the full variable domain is DTGVSQNPRHKITKRGQNVTFRCDPISEHNRLYWYRQTLGQGPEFLTYFQNEAQLEKSRLLSDRFSAERPKGSFSTLEIQRTEQGDSAMYLCASRTWDRGDTDTQYFGPGTRLTVL.

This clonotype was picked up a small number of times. The CDR3 sequence: CASSISLRGHGWVNTEAFF. CDR3 DNA sequence: TGTGCCAGTAGTATAAGTTTGAGGGGGCACGGATGGGTGAACACTGAAGCTTTCTTT. V and J are TRBV19 and TRBJ1-1; TRBD1 matches at 7 bases. This CDR3 has 19 residues. The V segment lost 2 bases and the J segment 0 bases; nucleotides outside the gene matches: 15. The germline CDR1 and CDR2 sequences are LNHDA and SQIVND (reference sequence).

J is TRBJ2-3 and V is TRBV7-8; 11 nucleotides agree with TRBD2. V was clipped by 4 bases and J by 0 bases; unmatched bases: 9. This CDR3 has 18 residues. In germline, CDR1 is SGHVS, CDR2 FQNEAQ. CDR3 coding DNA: TGTGCCAGCAGCTACGGACTAGCGGGCCTCTCTAGCACAGATACGCAGTATTTT. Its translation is CASSYGLAGLSSTDTQYF.

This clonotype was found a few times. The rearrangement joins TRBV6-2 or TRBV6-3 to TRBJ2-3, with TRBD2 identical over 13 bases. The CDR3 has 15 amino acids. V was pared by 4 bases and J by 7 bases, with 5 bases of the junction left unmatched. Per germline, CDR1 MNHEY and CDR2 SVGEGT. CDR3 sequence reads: CASSWTSGSLNTQYF. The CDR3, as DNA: TGTGCCAGCAGTTGGACTAGCGGGAGTTTAAATACGCAGTATTTT.

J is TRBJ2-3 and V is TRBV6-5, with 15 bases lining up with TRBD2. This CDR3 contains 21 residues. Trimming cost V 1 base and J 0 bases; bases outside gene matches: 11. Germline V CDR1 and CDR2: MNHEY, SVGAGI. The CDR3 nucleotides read TGTGCCAGCAGTTACTACCCGGGACTAGCGGGAGGTAGGACTAGCACAGATACGCAGTATTTT. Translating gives CASSYYPGLAGGRTSTDTQYF.

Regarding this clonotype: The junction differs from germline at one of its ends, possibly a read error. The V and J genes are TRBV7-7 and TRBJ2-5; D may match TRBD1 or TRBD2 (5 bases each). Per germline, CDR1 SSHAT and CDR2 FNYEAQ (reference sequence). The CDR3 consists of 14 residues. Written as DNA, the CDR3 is TGTGCTAGCAGAGCCGCGGGTGCAGGGGAGACCCAGTACTTC. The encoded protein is CASRAAGAGETQYF.

The CDR3 DNA reads TGTGCCAGTAGAAGCCGGGACACGGCCCACGAGCAGTACTTC. This encodes CASRSRDTAHEQYF. The chain employs TRBV27 and TRBJ2-7, with D maybe TRBD1 (6 bases). Trimming removed 9 bases at V and 5 bases at J, with 20 bases between. This CDR3 is built from 14 residues. Germline-derived CDR1 and CDR2 are MNHEY and SMNVEV (reference sequence).

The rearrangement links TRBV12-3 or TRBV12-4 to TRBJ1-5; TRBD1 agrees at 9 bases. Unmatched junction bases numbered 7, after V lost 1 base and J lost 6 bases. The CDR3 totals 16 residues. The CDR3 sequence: CASSLDRGTGPQPQHF. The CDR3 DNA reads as TGTGCCAGCAGTTTAGATCGAGGGACAGGGCCTCAGCCCCAGCATTTT.

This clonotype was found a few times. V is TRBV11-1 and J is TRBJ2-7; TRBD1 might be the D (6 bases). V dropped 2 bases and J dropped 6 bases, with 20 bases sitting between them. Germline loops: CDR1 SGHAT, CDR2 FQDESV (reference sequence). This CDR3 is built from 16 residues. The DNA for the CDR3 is TGTGCCAGCAGCTTATCATGGGCAGGGGTTGTTGGCGAGCAGTACTTC. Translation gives CASSLSWAGVVGEQYF.

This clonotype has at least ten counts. In DNA form, the CDR3 reads TGTGCCAGCAGCTTAGGAGGGACTAGCGCCGTTGTGAGGTATTTT. Its protein is CASSLGGTSAVVRYF. J is TRBJ2-3 and V is TRBV7-2; 10 bases map to TRBD2. The CDR3 contains 15 residues. J gave up 14 bases and V 1 base, and 12 bases lay outside the gene matches. Germline-derived CDR1 and CDR2 are SGHTA and FQGNSA.

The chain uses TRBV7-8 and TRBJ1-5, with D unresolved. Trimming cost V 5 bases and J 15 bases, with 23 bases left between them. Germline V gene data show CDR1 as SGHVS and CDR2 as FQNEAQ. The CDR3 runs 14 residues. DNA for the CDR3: TGTGCCAGCAGCCAGTTGAGGATTGCCGGGGTCCGGCATTTT. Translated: CASSQLRIAGVRHF.

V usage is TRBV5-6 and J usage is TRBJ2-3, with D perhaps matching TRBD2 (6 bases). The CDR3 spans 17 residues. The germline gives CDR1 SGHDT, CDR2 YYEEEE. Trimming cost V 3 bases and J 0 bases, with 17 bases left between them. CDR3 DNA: TGTGCCAGCAGCTGGCCCCATGGCGGGGCGAGCACAGATACGCAGTATTTT. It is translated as CASSWPHGGASTDTQYF.

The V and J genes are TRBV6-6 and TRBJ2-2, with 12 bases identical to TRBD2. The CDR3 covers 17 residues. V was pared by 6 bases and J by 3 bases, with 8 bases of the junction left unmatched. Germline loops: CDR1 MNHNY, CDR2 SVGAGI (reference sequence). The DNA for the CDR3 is TGTGCCAGCAGACTTCTAAGACTAGCGGGGGACACCGGGGAGCTGTTTTTT. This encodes CASRLLRLAGDTGELFF.

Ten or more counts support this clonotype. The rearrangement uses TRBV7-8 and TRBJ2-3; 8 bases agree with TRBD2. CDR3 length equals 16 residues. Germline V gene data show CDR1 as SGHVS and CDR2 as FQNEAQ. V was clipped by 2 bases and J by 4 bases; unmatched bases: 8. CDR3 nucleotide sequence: TGTGCCAGCAGCTTAATTGGCCTAGCGGGCGCAGATACGCAGTATTTT. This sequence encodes CASSLIGLAGADTQYF.

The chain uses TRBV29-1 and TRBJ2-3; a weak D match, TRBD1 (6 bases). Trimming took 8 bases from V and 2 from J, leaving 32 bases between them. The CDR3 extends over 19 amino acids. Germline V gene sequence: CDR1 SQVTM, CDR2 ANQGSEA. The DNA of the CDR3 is TGCAGCATTTTTGCATCCGGGACAAATCCCTCCTTAAACACAGATACGCAGTATTTT. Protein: CSIFASGTNPSLNTDTQYF.

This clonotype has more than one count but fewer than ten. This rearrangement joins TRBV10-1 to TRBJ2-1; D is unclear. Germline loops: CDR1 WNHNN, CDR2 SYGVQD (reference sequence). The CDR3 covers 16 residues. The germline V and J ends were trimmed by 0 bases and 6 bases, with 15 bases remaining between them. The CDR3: CASSESWSPLGNEQFF. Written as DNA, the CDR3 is TGCGCCAGCAGTGAGTCGTGGAGCCCACTCGGCAATGAGCAGTTCTTC.